The T cell receptor beta chain described here comes from a study of T cell responses to AZD1222 COVID-19 vaccine. This clone was seen only a few times. No antigen is known for it. Study outcomes and limitations: White British ancestry dominated among donors, who included more females, and clonal diversity was possibly underestimated. After the peak T cell response, and only then, were repertoires sampled. There were vaccine-associated CD4 TCRs across spike, dominant at 160-218 and 743-854. Among spike-specific TCRs, nearly half reportedly target unmutated variant regions.

The V and J ends lost 10 bases and 7 bases respectively, with 16 bases between them. The V gene's germline CDR1 is MDHEN and CDR2 SYDVKM. This CDR3 spans 12 amino acids. Libraries were prepared by immunoSEQ multiplex PCR; TCRdb keeps only in-frame clonotypes and omits some of them. The table records over 120,000 clones, roughly 88% of them present only once. This receptor was taken from an adult in good health. The source was peripheral blood, collected on day 0 of AZD1222 vaccination. The J gene is TRBJ1-1, the V gene TRBV28; D unclear. CDR3 coding DNA: TGTGCCACCTTGTTAGCGGCAAGTGAAGCTTTCTTT. It encodes CATLLAASEAFF.